Each of the 27 T cell receptor beta chains below was sequenced from the same sample in a study of liver allograft versus peripheral blood T cells (dated by TCRdb to the early 2020s). Turning to the overall study: T cell receptor repertoires present within transplanted livers were compared with repertoires in the peripheral blood of liver transplant recipients.

TCRdb names Illumina MiSeq as the instrument used. TCRdb reprocessing: public reads trimmed at Q25 with fastp, clones called with MiXCR, in-frame beta chains kept. Rows are unified per CDR3 protein, each entry keeping the most common DNA and genes. The sample table shows roughly 3,500 distinct CDR3 sequences, and around 16% are seen once. The top ten constitute around 20% of the sample. These receptors originate from a human patient who had a liver transplant. Following a transplant, some T lymphocytes may have been derived from the graft donor.

The rearrangement links TRBV3-2 to TRBJ2-3. TRBV3-2 is noted as a pseudogene. This CDR3 has 11 residues. For the CDR3, the DNA is TGTGCCAGCAGCCAGGCAGATACGCAGTATTTT. As protein: CASSQADTQYF.

Within the sample, this clonotype is medium-sized. The chain joins TRBV6-5 to TRBJ1-2; 7 bases are shared with TRBD1. The CDR3 is 13 residues long. Germline assignment: CDR1 MNHEY and CDR2 SVGAGI. V lost 6 bases to trimming and J lost 2 bases; unmatched junction nucleotides: 3. The CDR3 coding sequence is TGTGCCAGCAGACTACAGGGGAACTATGGCTACACCTTC. Amino acid sequence: CASRLQGNYGYTF.

Worth noting for this clonotype: The likely explanation is a read error, given a far larger clone one base away. The rearrangement uses TRBV6-5 and TRBJ1-6, with D unresolved. Trimming removed 6 bases from V and 7 bases from J, with 16 bases in between. This CDR3 spans 15 amino acids. Germline V gives CDR1 MNHEY, CDR2 SVGAGI. CDR3 coding DNA: TGTGCCAGCAGGTCCCGGACCGGAACCAATTCACCCCTCCACTTT. Residues: CASRSRTGTNSPLHF.

Here the CDR3 DNA reads TGTGCCAGCAGCCAACTAACTTTCCAGGGAAACACTGAAGCTTTCTTT. Residues: CASSQLTFQGNTEAFF. J is TRBJ1-1 and V is TRBV16; TRBD1 is a possible D gene (5 bases). V lost 2 bases and J lost 2, with 15 bases in between. The CDR3 length is 16 residues. Germline values: CDR1 KGHSY, CDR2 FQNENV.

The chain carries TRBV7-9 and TRBJ1-2; 9 nucleotides align to TRBD1. The germline V gene encodes CDR1 SEHNR and CDR2 FQNEAQ (reference sequence). CDR3 length: 16 amino acids. The ends lost 3 bases at V and 0 bases at J; junction bases unmatched: 5. CDR3 loop: CASSFGQGRSNYGYTF. The CDR3 DNA sequence: TGTGCCAGCAGCTTTGGACAGGGGCGTTCTAACTATGGCTACACCTTC.

This clonotype was observed many times. The CDR3 bases are TGCAGTGCCCCCCTGAGGGGAGTGAACACTGAAGCTTTCTTT. Protein sequence: CSAPLRGVNTEAFF. The chain carries TRBV20-1 and TRBJ1-1; a weak D match, TRBD1 (5 bases). V was clipped by 6 bases and J by 0 bases, with 14 bases between them. This CDR3 is built from 14 residues. Germline V gene data show CDR1 as DFQATT and CDR2 as SNEGSKA (reference sequence).

This clonotype was picked up many times. The chain is built from TRBV19 and TRBJ2-7, with D possibly called TRBD1 or TRBD2 (5 bases each). CDR3 size: 13 residues. V lost 7 bases, J lost 1 base, and 11 bases lay in between. In germline, CDR1 is LNHDA, CDR2 SQIVND (reference sequence). DNA for the CDR3: TGTGCCAGTAAAGGGACGGGGTCCTACGAGCAGTACTTC. Its protein product is CASKGTGSYEQYF.

This clonotype rates as medium-sized (0.01 to 0.1%). This rearrangement joins TRBV15 to TRBJ2-1; the D gene is possibly TRBD2 (7 bases). Germline V gives CDR1 LNHNV, CDR2 YYDKDF (reference sequence). This CDR3 has 14 amino acids. Trimming cost V 0 bases and J 10 bases, with 13 bases left between them. Written as DNA, the CDR3 is TGTGCCACCAGCAGAGATCGGGGGGCCGAGGAGCAGTTCTTC. Protein product: CATSRDRGAEEQFF.

To note about this clonotype: With a much larger clone just one base away, this may be a read error. The V and J genes are TRBV9 and TRBJ1-3, with D possibly being TRBD1 (5 bases). The germline V gene has CDR1 SGDLS and CDR2 YYNGEE. This CDR3 spans 15 amino acids. The V gene lost 0 bases and the J gene lost 9 bases, with 16 bases spanning the gap. The DNA for the CDR3 is TGTGCCAGCAGCGTAGCGGCCATGGCGGGGGTCACCATATATTTT. It specifies CASSVAAMAGVTIYF.

The gene calls are TRBV20-1 and TRBJ2-6; 8 bases align to TRBD2. This CDR3 spans 15 amino acids. The V and J ends lost 6 bases and 2 bases, in that order; junction bases with no gene match: 6. Germline-derived CDR1 and CDR2 are DFQATT and SNEGSKA (reference sequence). CDR3 DNA sequence: TGCAGTGCCCTCGGGGGGGGGCCTGGGGCCAACGTCCTGACTTTC. Translating gives CSALGGGPGANVLTF.

Relative to its sample, this clonotype is medium-sized (0.01 to 0.1%). V usage is TRBV6-2 or TRBV6-3 and J usage is TRBJ2-7; the D is unclear. CDR3 size: 14 residues. With 2 bases removed from V and 0 bases from J, the gap between germline ends came to 8 bases. The germline V gene has CDR1 MNHEY and CDR2 SVGEGT. CDR3: CASSYGQSSYEQYF. CDR3 nucleotide sequence: TGTGCCAGCAGTTACGGCCAGAGCTCCTACGAGCAGTACTTC.

This clonotype counts as medium-sized (0.01 to 0.1%). CDR3 DNA: TGTGCCACTTTCCTCCTGAACACTGAAGCTTTCTTT. Translation gives CATFLLNTEAFF. The chain joins TRBV25-1 to TRBJ1-1; no firm D call. The CDR3 contains 12 residues. Germline lookup yields CDR1 MGHDK and CDR2 SYGVNS. V lost 10 bases and J lost 0, with 9 bases in between.

Comment on this clonotype: A much larger clone sits a single nucleotide away, making a read error possible. The rearrangement links TRBV6-6 to TRBJ2-6; 7 bases match TRBD1. V lost 6 bases and J lost 9; bases outside the gene matches: 14. The CDR3 contains 16 residues. CDR1 and CDR2 from the germline V gene are MNHNY and SVGAGI (reference sequence). The CDR3 DNA reads as TGTGCCAGCAGGGGACAGACTTATAAGGGGATCAACGTCCTGACTTTC. It translates to CASRGQTYKGINVLTF.

This clonotype appeared once. A much larger clone lies a single base off, so this may be a read error. CDR3 nucleotide sequence: TGTGCCAGCAGTTATGTTGATAGCGGGGTGAGATACAATGAGCAGTTCTTC. Translation gives CASSYVDSGVRYNEQFF. V gene TRBV6-2 or TRBV6-3 combines with J gene TRBJ2-1; 8 bases agree with TRBD2. The CDR3 spans 17 residues. Trimming removed 3 bases from V and 4 bases from J; junction bases left unmatched: 11. Germline CDR1 and CDR2: MNHEY and SVGEGT.

This clonotype has more than one count but fewer than ten. The gene calls are TRBV12-3 or TRBV12-4 and TRBJ1-1; D is uncertain. V shed 5 bases and J shed 1 base, with 17 bases lying between them. This CDR3 has 16 residues. CDR3 region: CASSAHLLGGNTEAFF. The DNA of the CDR3 is TGTGCCAGCAGTGCCCACCTTTTGGGAGGGAACACTGAAGCTTTCTTT.

This chain links TRBV20-1 with TRBJ1-1, with unresolved D. This CDR3 has 11 residues. In germline, CDR1 is DFQATT, CDR2 SNEGSKA (reference sequence). Deletions cut 6 bases from V and 4 bases from J, with 9 bases between. The CDR3 DNA reads as TGCAGTGCCCGAGGGCGCACTGAAGCTTTCTTT. It specifies CSARGRTEAFF.

In this sample, this clonotype is medium-sized. The J gene is TRBJ1-1, the V gene TRBV6-1, with D possibly being TRBD1 (5 bases). CDR3 length: 13 amino acids. Trimming removed 5 bases from V and 6 bases from J, with 13 bases in between. CDR1 is MNHNS and CDR2 is SASEGT in the germline V gene. The CDR3 here is CASSYQGTAEAFF. DNA for the CDR3: TGTGCCAGCAGTTATCAGGGTACGGCTGAAGCTTTCTTT.

By sample fraction, this clonotype is medium-sized. V and J are TRBV5-5 and TRBJ1-3, with D perhaps matching TRBD1 (6 bases). The CDR3 runs 15 residues. Germline-derived CDR1 and CDR2 are SGHKS and YYEKEE (reference sequence). Between the trimmed V and J ends, which lost 6 bases and 3 bases, there was a span of 16 bases. The CDR3 sequence: CASNGGGQYGNTIYF. CDR3 nucleotide sequence: TGTGCCAGCAATGGGGGGGGGCAGTATGGAAACACCATATATTTT.

In its sample, this clonotype ranks as medium-sized. The rearrangement links TRBV20-1 to TRBJ1-2, with D perhaps matching TRBD1 (5 bases). CDR1 is DFQATT and CDR2 is SNEGSKA in the germline V gene (reference sequence). V shed 0 bases and J shed 5 bases, with 19 bases lying between them. CDR3 length: 16 residues. The CDR3 protein is CSARDTAAGRMYGYTF. The CDR3 region has the DNA TGCAGTGCTAGAGATACTGCCGCAGGGAGGATGTATGGCTACACCTTC.

This clonotype was counted only a few times. The gene calls are TRBV25-1 and TRBJ2-7; D remains unclear. V lost 3 bases and J 3 bases, leaving 9 bases between the germline ends. Germline assignment: CDR1 MGHDK and CDR2 SYGVNS. CDR3 length equals 13 residues. CDR3 nucleotides: TGTGCCAGCAGTGAGATCGACGGCTACGAGCAGTACTTC. The encoded protein is CASSEIDGYEQYF.

As concerns this clonotype: A read error may explain this, as a much larger clone is one base away. The V call is TRBV24-1, the J call TRBJ2-3; the match to TRBD2 covers 10 bases. Germline loops: CDR1 KGHDR, CDR2 SFDVKD. This CDR3 comprises 16 residues. CDR3 sequence: CATSGLASGSPDTQYF. As DNA, the CDR3 is TGTGCCACCAGTGGTTTGGCTAGCGGGAGCCCAGATACGCAGTATTTT.

The chain is built from TRBV9 and TRBJ2-7; D may be TRBD2 (6 bases). Trimming pared 4 bases from V and 1 base from J, leaving 12 bases between. Germline V gene sequence: CDR1 SGDLS, CDR2 YYNGEE. The CDR3 covers 14 residues. CDR3 protein: CASSPGTGSYEQYF. CDR3 coding DNA: TGTGCCAGCAGCCCAGGGACTGGTTCCTACGAGCAGTACTTC.

By frequency in the sample, this clonotype is medium-sized. The chain joins TRBV12-3 or TRBV12-4 to TRBJ1-3; D is perhaps TRBD1 (6 bases). The V end lost 6 bases, the J end lost 12 bases, and 12 bases lay between the germline ends. The CDR3 spans 11 residues. In nucleotides, the CDR3 is TGTGCCAGCAGAGCCACAGGGTTCATATATTTT. Translating gives CASRATGFIYF.

This clonotype was seen once. The DNA for the CDR3 is TGCAGTGCCGCGGGGGCAACTAATGAAAAACTGTTTTTT. Protein product: CSAAGATNEKLFF. This rearrangement joins TRBV20-1 to TRBJ1-4; D may be TRBD1 (5 bases). Germline CDR1 DFQATT, CDR2 SNEGSKA (reference sequence). V was clipped by 6 bases and J by 0 bases, with 8 bases between them. The CDR3 has 13 residues.

This clonotype qualifies as medium-sized (0.01 to 0.1%). Here the CDR3 reads CASSLTGNTIYF. In nucleotides, the CDR3 is TGTGCCAGCAGCTTAACCGGAAACACCATATATTTT. The V call is TRBV7-2, the J call TRBJ1-3; D remains ambiguous. This CDR3 is 12 amino acids long. The V end was cut by 2 bases, the J end by 4 bases, with 3 bases between. Per the germline V gene, CDR1 is SGHTA and CDR2 is FQGNSA.

This clonotype was detected many times. The genes are TRBV11-2 and TRBJ2-7; 12 nucleotides align to TRBD2. Germline V lookup: CDR1 SGHAT, CDR2 FQNNGV. The junction had 10 bases not matched to a gene; V was cut back by 6 bases and J by 1 base. CDR3 length: 17 amino acids. Here the CDR3 DNA reads TGTGCCAGCAGGAAAGGGCTAGCGGGGGGGCGATCCTACGAGCAGTACTTC. Its protein is CASRKGLAGGRSYEQYF.

A remark on this clonotype: Since a much larger clone is just one base distant, this may be a read error. The rearrangement uses TRBV6-6 and TRBJ2-7; the D is unclear. CDR1 is MNHNY, CDR2 SVGAGI, per germline (reference sequence). The CDR3 spans 12 residues. Trimming took off 6 bases at V and 4 bases at J, with 10 bases between the two ends. DNA for the CDR3: TGTGCCAGCAGCCTGGACCTTTACGAGCAGTACTTC. Its translation is CASSLDLYEQYF.